This TCR beta chain originates from a study of blood T cell repertoires in COVID-19. Study-wide background: The origin of the acute and convalescent COVID-19 samples was the United States, Italy and Spain.

Method: immunoSEQ multiplex PCR; TCRdb's copy keeps in-frame clones and lacks some. The sample holds 100,000 to 150,000 clones, 55% to 75% seen once. This clone was observed a handful of times. CDR1 is LNHNV, CDR2 YYDKDF, per germline (reference sequence). Trimming took off 6 bases at V and 0 bases at J, with 12 bases between the two ends. The CDR3 extends over 15 amino acids. Sequences were obtained from peripheral blood. This sequence originates from a woman aged 70-85 years with acute or convalescent COVID-19. The chain has TRBV15 and TRBJ2-1, with no clear D. DNA of the CDR3: TGTGCCACCAGTCCTACGAGGCGCTCCTACAATGAGCAGTTCTTC. Translated: CATSPTRRSYNEQFF. The full variable domain, in which reference TRBV15 and TRBJ2-1 provide the parts outside the CDR3, is DAMVIQNPRYQVTQFGKPVTLSCSQTLNHNVMYWYQQKSSQAPKLLFHYYDKDFNNEADTPDNFQSRRPNTSFCFLDIRSPGLGDTAMYLCATSPTRRSYNEQFFGPGTRLTVL.